This T cell receptor (beta chain) is drawn from a study of T-cell memory formation after mild COVID-19. Notes on the study in general: CD8+ contracting clones occupied EMRA, while CD4+ ones occupied mainly CM and EM.

Germline assignment: CDR1 MNHEY and CDR2 SVGAGI. Losses at the gene ends were 0 bases for V and 6 bases for J; bases not matched to a gene: 5. This CDR3 region has 15 residues. Constant-segment primers were used for 5'RACE, and the resulting TCR alpha and TCR beta cDNA libraries carried sample barcodes and UMIs. From the 5' RACE reads, TCRdb called clonotypes with MiXCR, one entry per CDR3 protein. The data contain 100,000 to 120,000 distinct CDR3 sequences, roughly 20% of them singletons. About this clonotype: Its antigen is unknown.

The sequence was collected from a man younger than 30 who had mild COVID-19 (a few samples of this study predate the infection). Cell type and time point are not known. Sequencing input: PBMCs or a T cell subset sorted from them (not recorded which). This chain links TRBV6-5 with TRBJ2-3; 8 bases are a match to TRBD1. CDR3 amino acids: CASSYSGGDRDTQYF. In nucleotides, the CDR3 is TGTGCCAGCAGTTACTCGGGCGGGGACAGGGATACGCAGTATTTT.